This record covers a single T cell receptor (beta chain). Here immunoSEQ multiplex PCR was the method, and the copy in TCRdb shows in-frame clones only, minus some. The table lists around 50,000 clones, roughly 90% of them singletons. Trimming cost V 3 bases and J 7 bases, with 18 bases left between them. Germline CDR1 reads LNHDA; CDR2 reads SQIVND (reference sequence). CDR3 length: 15 residues. This specimen belongs to a study of OX40 agonist ivuxolimab in advanced cancers. Study background: Intravenous ivuxolimab was administered to patients every 2 weeks at 0.01 to 10 mg/kg. The diagnoses of dose-escalation patients were hepatocellular carcinoma, melanoma, renal cell or head and neck cancer.

It was autoimmune disease history or systemic immunosuppression that excluded patients. The V call is TRBV19, the J call TRBJ1-1; possible D gene TRBD1, 5 bases. Here the sequenced sample was CD4+ or CD8+ T cells sorted from blood, taken in a trial of the OX40 agonist ivuxolimab. This clonotype originated in an adult with an advanced solid tumor such as melanoma, head and neck, liver or kidney cancer. For the CDR3, the DNA is TGTGCCAGTAGTATTGTCGGGGGAGCTAGGGATGAAGCTTTCTTT. It encodes CASSIVGGARDEAFF.